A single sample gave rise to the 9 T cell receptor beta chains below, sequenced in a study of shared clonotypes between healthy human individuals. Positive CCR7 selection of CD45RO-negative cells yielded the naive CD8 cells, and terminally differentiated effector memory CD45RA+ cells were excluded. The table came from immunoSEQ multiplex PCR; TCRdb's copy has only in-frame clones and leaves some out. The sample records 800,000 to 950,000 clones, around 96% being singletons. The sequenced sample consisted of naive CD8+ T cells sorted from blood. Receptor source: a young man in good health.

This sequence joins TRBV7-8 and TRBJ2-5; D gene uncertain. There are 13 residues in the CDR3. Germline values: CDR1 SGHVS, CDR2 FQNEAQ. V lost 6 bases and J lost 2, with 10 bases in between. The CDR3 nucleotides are TGTGCCAGCAGGTTCGTTGTGCAAGAGACCCAGTACTTC. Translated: CASRFVVQETQYF.

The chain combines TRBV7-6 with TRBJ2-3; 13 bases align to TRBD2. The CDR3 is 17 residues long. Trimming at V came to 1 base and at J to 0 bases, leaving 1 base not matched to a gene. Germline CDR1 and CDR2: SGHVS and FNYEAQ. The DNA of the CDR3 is TGTGCCAGCAGCTTAGGGACTAGCGGGAGTAGCACAGATACGCAGTATTTT. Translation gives CASSLGTSGSSTDTQYF.

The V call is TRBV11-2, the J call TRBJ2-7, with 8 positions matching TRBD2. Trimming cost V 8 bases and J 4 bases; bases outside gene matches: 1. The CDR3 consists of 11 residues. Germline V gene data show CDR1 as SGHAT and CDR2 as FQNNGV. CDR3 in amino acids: CASRGGYEQYF. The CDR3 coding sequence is TGTGCCAGCCGGGGGGGATACGAGCAGTACTTC.

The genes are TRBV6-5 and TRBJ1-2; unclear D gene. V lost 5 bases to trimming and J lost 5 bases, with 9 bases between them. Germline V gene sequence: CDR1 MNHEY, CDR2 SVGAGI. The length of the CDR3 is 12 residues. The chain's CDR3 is CASSPDRYGYTF. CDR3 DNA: TGTGCCAGCAGTCCGGACCGGTATGGCTACACCTTC.

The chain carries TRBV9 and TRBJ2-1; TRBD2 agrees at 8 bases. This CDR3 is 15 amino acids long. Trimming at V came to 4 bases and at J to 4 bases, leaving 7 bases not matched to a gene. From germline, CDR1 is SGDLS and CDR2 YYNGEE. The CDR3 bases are TGTGCCAGCAGCACTAGCGGAACTAATTACAATGAGCAGTTCTTC. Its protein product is CASSTSGTNYNEQFF.

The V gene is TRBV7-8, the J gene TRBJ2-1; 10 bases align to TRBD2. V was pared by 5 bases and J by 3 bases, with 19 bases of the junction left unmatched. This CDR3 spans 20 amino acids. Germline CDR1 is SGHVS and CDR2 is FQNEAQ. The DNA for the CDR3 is TGTGCCAGCAGCAGCCCCCTAGCGGGAGAGAACCAAGGCGACTACAATGAGCAGTTCTTC. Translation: CASSSPLAGENQGDYNEQFF.

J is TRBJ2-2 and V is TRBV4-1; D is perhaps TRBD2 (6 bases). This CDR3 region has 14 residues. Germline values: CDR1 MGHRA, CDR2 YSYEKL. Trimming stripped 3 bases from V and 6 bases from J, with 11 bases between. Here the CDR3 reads CASSQTGTPGELFF. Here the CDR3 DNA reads TGCGCCAGCAGCCAGACCGGGACTCCCGGGGAGCTGTTTTTT.

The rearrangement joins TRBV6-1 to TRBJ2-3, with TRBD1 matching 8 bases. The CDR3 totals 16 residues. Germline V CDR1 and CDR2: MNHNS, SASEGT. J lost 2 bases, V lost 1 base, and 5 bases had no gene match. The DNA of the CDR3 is TGTGCCAGCAGTGAAGGAGGGACAGGACCCACAGATACGCAGTATTTT. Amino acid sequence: CASSEGGTGPTDTQYF.

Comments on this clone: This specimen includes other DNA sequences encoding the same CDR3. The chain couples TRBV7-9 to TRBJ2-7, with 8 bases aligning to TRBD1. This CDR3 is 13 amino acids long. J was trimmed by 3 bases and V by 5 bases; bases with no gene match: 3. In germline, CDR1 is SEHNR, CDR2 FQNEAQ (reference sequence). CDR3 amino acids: CASSPTGGYEQYF. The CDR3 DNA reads TGTGCCAGCAGCCCCACAGGGGGCTACGAGCAGTACTTC.